This is a list of T cell receptor beta chains from one sample in a study of CD8+CD57+ T cells in acquired aplastic anemia. TCRdb used MiXCR to reprocess the reads, holding one entry per CDR3 protein. In the table there are about 20,000 distinct CDR3 sequences, approximately 37% of which are singletons. The sample consisted of CD8+CD57+ T cells sorted from PBMCs. Every receptor here comes from a human donor with aplastic anemia. Each CDR3 is given with its conserved first and last residue. D genes are given only for firm matches. Clone size, where shown, is once, few, many, or a class for clones that have expanded.

>many|TRBV15|TRBJ2-1|.
CATSSPPTGLNEQFF
TGTGCCACCAGCAGCCCCCCGACGGGGCTCAATGAGCAGTTCTTC
>.|TRBV5-5|TRBJ2-1|.
CASSLGSGDNNEQFF
TGTGCCAGCAGCTTGGGGTCTGGAGATAACAATGAGCAGTTCTTC
>.|TRBV19|TRBJ2-1|.
CASSLISTYNEQFF
TGTGCCAGTAGTTTGATTAGCACCTACAATGAGCAGTTCTTC
>.|TRBV2|TRBJ1-1|TRBD1
CASATGNAEAFF
TGTGCCAGCGCGACAGGGAACGCTGAAGCTTTCTTT
>.|TRBV5-1|TRBJ1-5|.
CASSLAENQPQHF
TGCGCCAGCAGCTTGGCGGAGAATCAGCCCCAGCATTTT
>.|TRBV5-1|TRBJ2-7|.
CASSRGLSGEQYF
TGTGCCAGCAGCAGGGGTCTAAGCGGCGAGCAGTACTTC
>.|TRBV28|TRBJ2-7|TRBD2
CASSRPPAGEYF
TGTGCCAGCAGTCGCCCTCCCGCGGGGGAGTACTTC
>.|TRBV15|TRBJ1-3|.
CATSIGGGNTIYF
TGTGCCACCAGCATTGGGGGAGGAAACACCATATATTTT
>medium-sized|TRBV9|TRBJ2-1|.
CASSVTGGDEQFF
TGTGCCAGCAGCGTAACAGGAGGGGATGAGCAGTTCTTC
>.|TRBV6-4|TRBJ2-2|.
CASREGVNTGELFF
TGTGCCAGCAGGGAGGGGGTGAACACCGGGGAGCTGTTTTTT
>.|TRBV7-2|TRBJ2-7|.
CASSPDYLGYEQYF
TGTGCCAGCAGCCCCGACTACTTAGGCTACGAGCAGTACTTC
>many|TRBV27|TRBJ2-1|.
CASRRGSGHNEQFF
TGTGCCAGCAGAAGGGGGAGTGGACACAATGAGCAGTTCTTC
>.|TRBV5-8|TRBJ1-2|TRBD1
CASSLLDRGYGYTF
TGTGCCAGCAGCCTCCTGGACAGGGGCTATGGCTACACCTTC
>many|TRBV20-1|TRBJ2-7|TRBD2
CSASVGGSSYEQYF
TGCAGTGCTAGTGTGGGCGGGAGCTCCTACGAGCAGTACTTC
>many|TRBV20-1|TRBJ2-1|.
CSARASANEQFF
TGCAGTGCTAGAGCTAGCGCCAATGAGCAGTTCTTC
>few|TRBV19|TRBJ1-2|.
CASSSRQSQGYTF
TGTGCCAGTAGTTCGCGACAATCTCAAGGCTACACCTTC
>.|TRBV7-3|TRBJ1-6|.
CASSLEDSLNSPLHF
TGTGCCAGCAGCTTAGAGGACAGCCTTAATTCACCCCTCCACTTT
>.|TRBV5-1|TRBJ2-7|TRBD1
CASSLRTGDLWAYEQYF
TGTGCCAGCAGCCTTCGGACAGGGGACCTTTGGGCCTACGAGCAGTACTTC
>many|TRBV10-3|TRBJ2-3|.
CAISELVLGGPYDTQYF
TGTGCCATCAGTGAGCTGGTTCTGGGCGGGCCCTATGATACGCAGTATTTT
>many|TRBV20-1|TRBJ2-3|.
CSALGGAGSDTQYF
TGCAGTGCCTTAGGAGGGGCCGGGTCAGATACGCAGTATTTT
>.|TRBV20-1|TRBJ1-5|.
CSARGWENQPQHF
TGCAGTGCTAGAGGGTGGGAAAATCAGCCCCAGCATTTT
>few|TRBV5-1|TRBJ1-2|TRBD1
CASSLLQGAEAYGYTF
TGCGCCAGCAGCTTACTACAGGGGGCCGAGGCGTATGGCTACACCTTC
>.|TRBV7-9|TRBJ1-2|TRBD1
CASSLGTGNSNYGYTF
TGCGCCAGCAGCCTCGGGACAGGAAATTCCAACTATGGCTACACCTTC
>.|TRBV6-1|TRBJ2-7|.
CASSGLITGRSYEQYF
TGTGCCAGCAGTGGACTTATTACAGGGCGATCCTACGAGCAGTACTTC
>.|TRBV6-1|TRBJ1-4|TRBD1
CASGTRQGNGEKLFF
TGTGCCAGCGGCACCCGACAGGGGAACGGTGAAAAACTGTTTTTT
>.|TRBV20-1|TRBJ2-3|.
CSASPPPPPRTRGTDTQYF
TGCAGTGCTAGCCCCCCCCCCCCCCCCCGGACGCGGGGCACAGATACGCAGTATTTT
>.|TRBV27|TRBJ2-1|TRBD2
CASSSPGLAYDEQFF
TGTGCCAGCAGTTCACCGGGACTAGCATACGATGAGCAGTTCTTC
>.|TRBV7-9|TRBJ1-2|.
CASSQDPMTEAVASYGYTF
TGTGCCAGCAGCCAAGACCCCATGACAGAGGCAGTTGCAAGCTATGGCTACACCTTC
>many|TRBV20-1|TRBJ2-1|.
CSARDGGVYNEQFF
TGCAGTGCTAGAGATGGAGGAGTGTACAATGAGCAGTTCTTC
>.|TRBV7-8|TRBJ2-2|TRBD2
CASSRTSGRPPGELFF
TGTGCCAGCAGCCGGACTAGCGGGAGGCCCCCCGGGGAGCTGTTTTTT
>.|TRBV20-1|TRBJ2-3|.
CSARTGMSTDTQYF
TGCAGTGCCCGGACTGGGATGAGCACAGATACGCAGTATTTT
>many|TRBV20-1|TRBJ2-7|.
CSASRGAHYEQYF
TGCAGTGCTAGTAGGGGGGCACACTACGAGCAGTACTTC
>.|TRBV7-3|TRBJ2-7|.
CASSSQGGGLEQYF
TGTGCCAGCAGCTCTCAGGGGGGGGGGCTTGAGCAGTACTTC
>.|TRBV13|TRBJ2-3|TRBD1
CASSPQTGLSTDTQYF
TGTGCCAGCAGCCCTCAGACAGGGCTTAGCACAGATACGCAGTATTTT
>.|TRBV7-6|TRBJ2-7|.
CASELRGSSYEQYF
TGTGCCAGCGAACTTCGGGGCAGCTCCTACGAGCAGTACTTC
>.|TRBV7-9|TRBJ1-2|.
CASSPRGGVADGYTF
TGTGCCAGCAGCCCTCGAGGAGGGGTGGCCGATGGCTACACCTTC
>.|TRBV6-1|TRBJ2-4|.
CASSLREAAKNIQYF
TGTGCCAGCAGTTTGAGGGAAGCAGCCAAAAACATTCAGTACTTC
>few|TRBV7-2|TRBJ2-1|.
CASSLSRNEQFF
TGTGCCAGCAGCTTATCCCGGAATGAGCAGTTCTTC
>few|TRBV7-6|TRBJ2-1|.
CASSLEAGDSYNEQFF
TGTGCCAGCAGCTTAGAAGCGGGTGACTCCTACAATGAGCAGTTCTTC
>.|TRBV20-1|TRBJ1-1|.
CSAREIGRDTEAFF
TGCAGTGCTAGAGAGATAGGAAGAGACACTGAAGCTTTCTTT
>few|TRBV13|TRBJ2-7|TRBD2
CASSLGTSGISYEQYF
TGTGCCAGCAGCTTAGGGACTAGCGGGATCTCCTACGAGCAGTACTTC
>.|TRBV20-1|TRBJ2-5|TRBD2
CSARDPPVSGTRGSETQYF
TGCAGTGCTAGAGATCCCCCCGTTAGCGGGACGCGGGGATCAGAGACCCAGTACTTC
>many|TRBV24-1|TRBJ2-3|.
CATSAGDTQYF
TGTGCCACCAGTGCGGGAGATACGCAGTATTTT
>.|TRBV24-1|TRBJ2-5|.
CATSDREDGPKETQYF
TGTGCCACCAGTGATCGTGAGGACGGACCAAAAGAGACCCAGTACTTC
>once|TRBV3-2|TRBJ2-3|.
CASSQDWQRDLTDTQYF
TGTGCCAGCAGCCAAGATTGGCAGCGGGACCTCACAGATACGCAGTATTTT
>.|TRBV20-1|TRBJ2-3|.
CSARGASSTDTQYF
TGCAGTGCTCGGGGCGCATCTAGCACGGATACGCAGTATTTT
>.|TRBV5-1|TRBJ2-7|TRBD1
CASSLGQGTHEQYF
TGCGCCAGCAGCTTGGGACAGGGGACCCACGAGCAGTACTTC
>few|TRBV5-1|TRBJ1-2|TRBD1
CASSLETGVNYGYTF
TGCGCCAGCAGCTTGGAGACAGGGGTGAACTATGGCTACACCTTC
>few|TRBV12-3/TRBV12-4|TRBJ1-6|.
CASSLDRASPLHF
TGTGCCAGCAGTTTAGACAGGGCTTCACCCCTCCACTTT
>few|TRBV6-1|TRBJ1-1|.
CASKDIGRITEAFF
TGTGCCAGCAAGGATATAGGGAGGATCACTGAAGCTTTCTTT
>many|TRBV6-5|TRBJ2-2|.
CASSYRLSNTGELFF
TGTGCCAGCAGTTATCGGCTCTCAAACACCGGGGAGCTGTTTTTT
>few|TRBV12-3/TRBV12-4|TRBJ2-3|TRBD2
CASSSTSGGATDTQYF
TGTGCCAGCAGCTCCACTAGCGGGGGGGCGACAGATACGCAGTATTTT
>.|TRBV19|TRBJ2-2|.
CASSTRGYFTGELFF
TGTGCCAGTAGTACTAGGGGATACTTCACCGGGGAGCTGTTTTTT